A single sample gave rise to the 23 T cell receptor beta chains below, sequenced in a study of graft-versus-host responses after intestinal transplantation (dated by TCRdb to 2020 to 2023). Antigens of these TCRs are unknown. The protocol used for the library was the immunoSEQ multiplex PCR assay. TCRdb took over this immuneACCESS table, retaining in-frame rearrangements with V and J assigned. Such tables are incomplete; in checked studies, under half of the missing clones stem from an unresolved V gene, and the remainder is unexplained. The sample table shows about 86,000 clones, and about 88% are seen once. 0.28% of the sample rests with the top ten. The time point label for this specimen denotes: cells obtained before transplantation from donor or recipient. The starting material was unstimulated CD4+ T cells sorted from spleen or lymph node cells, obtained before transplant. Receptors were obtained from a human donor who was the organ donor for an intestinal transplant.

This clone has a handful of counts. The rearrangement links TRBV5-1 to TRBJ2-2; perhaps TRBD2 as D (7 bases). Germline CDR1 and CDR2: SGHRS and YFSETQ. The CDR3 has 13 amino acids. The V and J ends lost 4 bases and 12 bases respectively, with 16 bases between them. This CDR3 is CASSPGVGGKLFF. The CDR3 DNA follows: TGCGCCAGCAGCCCAGGGGTCGGGGGGAAGCTGTTTTTT.

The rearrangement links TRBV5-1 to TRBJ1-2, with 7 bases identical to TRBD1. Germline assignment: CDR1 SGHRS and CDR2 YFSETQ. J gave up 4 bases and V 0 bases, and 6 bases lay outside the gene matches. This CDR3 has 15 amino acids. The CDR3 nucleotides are TGCGCCAGCAGCTTGGGACAGGGCTCCCTCTATGGCTACACCTTC. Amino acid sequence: CASSLGQGSLYGYTF.

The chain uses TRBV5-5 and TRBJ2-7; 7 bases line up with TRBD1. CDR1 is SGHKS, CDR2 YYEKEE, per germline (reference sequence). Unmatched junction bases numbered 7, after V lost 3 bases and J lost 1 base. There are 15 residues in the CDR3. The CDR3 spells CASSYPDRASYEQYF. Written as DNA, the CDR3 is TGTGCCAGCAGCTACCCAGACAGGGCATCCTACGAGCAGTACTTC.

The CDR3 loop reads CASSFTSWGYTF. CDR3 coding DNA: TGTGCCAGCAGCTTCACATCATGGGGCTACACCTTC. The V gene is TRBV5-6, the J gene TRBJ1-2; no clear D. V was pared by 2 bases and J by 8 bases, with 10 bases between. Germline CDR1 SGHDT, CDR2 YYEEEE. The CDR3 is made up of 12 amino acids.

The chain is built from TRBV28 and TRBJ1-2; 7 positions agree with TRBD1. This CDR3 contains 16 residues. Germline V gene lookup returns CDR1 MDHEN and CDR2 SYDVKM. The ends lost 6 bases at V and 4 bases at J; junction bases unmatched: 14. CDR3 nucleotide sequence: TGTGCCAGCAGCACCCTTTCGCAGGGGGGATCCTATGGCTACACCTTC. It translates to CASSTLSQGGSYGYTF.

The CDR3 nucleotides read TGTGCCAGCAGCCGGCAACATAAGGGGTCCTCCTACGAGCAGTACTTC. It encodes CASSRQHKGSSYEQYF. This chain uses TRBV4-2 with TRBJ2-7; D perhaps matches TRBD1 (5 bases). Germline assignment: CDR1 LGHNA and CDR2 YNFKEQ. Trimming took off 4 bases at V and 0 bases at J, with 16 bases between the two ends. CDR3 length: 16 amino acids.

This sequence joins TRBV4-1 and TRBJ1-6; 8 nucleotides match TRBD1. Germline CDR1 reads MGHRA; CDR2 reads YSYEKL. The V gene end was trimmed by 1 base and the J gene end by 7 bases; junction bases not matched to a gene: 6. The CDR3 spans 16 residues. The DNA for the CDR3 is TGCGCCAGCAGCCAAGGCCAGGGGGCGCGGAATTCACCCCTCCACTTT. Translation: CASSQGQGARNSPLHF.

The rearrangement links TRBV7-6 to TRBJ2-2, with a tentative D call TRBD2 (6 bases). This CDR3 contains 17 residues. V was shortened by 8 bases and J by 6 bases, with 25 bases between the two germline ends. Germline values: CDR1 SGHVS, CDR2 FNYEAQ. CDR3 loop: CASGVTSSIEYAGELFF. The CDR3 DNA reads TGTGCCAGCGGGGTGACTAGTTCAATAGAGTACGCCGGGGAGCTGTTTTTT. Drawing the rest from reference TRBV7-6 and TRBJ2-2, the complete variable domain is GAGVSQSPRYKVTKRGQDVALRCDPISGHVSLYWYRQALGQGPEFLTYFNYEAQQDKSGLPNDRFSAERPEGSISTLTIQRTEQRDSAMYRCASGVTSSIEYAGELFFGEGSRLTVL.

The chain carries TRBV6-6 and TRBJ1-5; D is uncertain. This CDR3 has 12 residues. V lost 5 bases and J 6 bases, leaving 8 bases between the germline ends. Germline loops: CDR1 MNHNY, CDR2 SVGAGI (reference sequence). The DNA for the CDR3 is TGTGCCAGCAGTGCCCACGGTCAGCCCCAGCATTTT. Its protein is CASSAHGQPQHF.

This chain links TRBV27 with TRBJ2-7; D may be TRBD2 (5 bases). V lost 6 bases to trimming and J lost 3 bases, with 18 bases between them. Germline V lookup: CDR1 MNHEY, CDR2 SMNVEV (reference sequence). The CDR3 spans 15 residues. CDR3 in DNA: TGTGCCAGCAGGAAAGGAATCCAGGACTTCTACGAGCAGTACTTC. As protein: CASRKGIQDFYEQYF.

CDR3 bases: TGTGCCAGCAGCCAAGAGTTAGGACAGACTGCAACTAATGAAAAACTGTTTTTT. It specifies CASSQELGQTATNEKLFF. The chain is built from TRBV4-2 and TRBJ1-4, with D possibly matching TRBD1 (6 bases). CDR3 size: 18 residues. Germline assignment: CDR1 LGHNA and CDR2 YNFKEQ. Trimming pared 0 bases from V and 0 bases from J, leaving 14 bases between.

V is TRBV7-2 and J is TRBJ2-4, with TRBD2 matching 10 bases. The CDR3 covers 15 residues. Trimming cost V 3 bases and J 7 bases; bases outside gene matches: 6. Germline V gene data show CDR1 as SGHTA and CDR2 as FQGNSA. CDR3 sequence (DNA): TGTGCCAGCAGCTTGGAATTAGCGGGAGGTAACATTCAGTACTTC. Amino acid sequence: CASSLELAGGNIQYF.

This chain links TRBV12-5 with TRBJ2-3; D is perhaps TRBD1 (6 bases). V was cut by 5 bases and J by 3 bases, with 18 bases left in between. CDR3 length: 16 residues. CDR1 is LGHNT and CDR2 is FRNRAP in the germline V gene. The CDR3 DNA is TGTGCTAGTGGTCCTCACAGGGCCACCGGGACAGATACGCAGTATTTT. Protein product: CASGPHRATGTDTQYF. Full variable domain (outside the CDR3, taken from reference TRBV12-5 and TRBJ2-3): DARVTQTPRHKVTEMGQEVTMRCQPILGHNTVFWYRQTMMQGLELLAYFRNRAPLDDSGMPKDRFSAEMPDATLATLKIQPSEPRDSAVYFCASGPHRATGTDTQYFGPGTRLTVL.

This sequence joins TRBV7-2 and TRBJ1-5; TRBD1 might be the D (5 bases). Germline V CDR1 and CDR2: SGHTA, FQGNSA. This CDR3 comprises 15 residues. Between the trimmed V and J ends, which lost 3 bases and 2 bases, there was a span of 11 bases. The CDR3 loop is CASSFGGRGNQPQHF. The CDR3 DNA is TGTGCCAGCAGCTTCGGGGGTCGGGGCAATCAGCCCCAGCATTTT.

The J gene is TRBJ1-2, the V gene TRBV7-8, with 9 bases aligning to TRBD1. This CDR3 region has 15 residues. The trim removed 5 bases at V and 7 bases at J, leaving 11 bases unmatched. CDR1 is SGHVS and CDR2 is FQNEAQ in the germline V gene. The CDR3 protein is CASSPRRDRAFGYTF. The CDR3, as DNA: TGTGCCAGCAGCCCACGGCGGGACAGGGCGTTTGGCTACACCTTC. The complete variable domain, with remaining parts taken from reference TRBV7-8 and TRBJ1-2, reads GAGVSQSPRYKVAKRGQDVALRCDPISGHVSLFWYQQALGQGPEFLTYFQNEAQLDKSGLPSDRFFAERPEGSVSTLKIQRTQQEDSAVYLCASSPRRDRAFGYTFGSGTRLTVV.

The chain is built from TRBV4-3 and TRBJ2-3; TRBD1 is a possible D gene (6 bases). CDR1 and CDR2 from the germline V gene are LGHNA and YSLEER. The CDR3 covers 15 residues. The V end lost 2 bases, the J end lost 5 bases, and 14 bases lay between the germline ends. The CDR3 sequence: CASSQHRDPGDTQYF. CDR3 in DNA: TGCGCCAGCAGCCAACACAGGGATCCGGGAGATACGCAGTATTTT.

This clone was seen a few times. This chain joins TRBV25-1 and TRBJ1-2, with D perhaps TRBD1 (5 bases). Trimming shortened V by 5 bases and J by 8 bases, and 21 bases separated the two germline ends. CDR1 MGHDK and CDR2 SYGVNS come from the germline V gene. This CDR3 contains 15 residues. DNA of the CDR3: TGTGCCAGCAGTCCCGACTGGGGCCAAACGGACGGCTACACCTTC. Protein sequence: CASSPDWGQTDGYTF.

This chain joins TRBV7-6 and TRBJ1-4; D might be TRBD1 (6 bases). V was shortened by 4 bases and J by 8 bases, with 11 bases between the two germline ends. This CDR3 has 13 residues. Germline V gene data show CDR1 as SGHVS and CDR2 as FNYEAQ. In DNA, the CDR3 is TGTGCCAGCAGCTGGGCAGGGGAAGAAAAACTGTTTTTT. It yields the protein CASSWAGEEKLFF. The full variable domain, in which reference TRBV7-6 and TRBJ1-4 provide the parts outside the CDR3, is GAGVSQSPRYKVTKRGQDVALRCDPISGHVSLYWYRQALGQGPEFLTYFNYEAQQDKSGLPNDRFSAERPEGSISTLTIQRTEQRDSAMYRCASSWAGEEKLFFGSGTQLSVL.

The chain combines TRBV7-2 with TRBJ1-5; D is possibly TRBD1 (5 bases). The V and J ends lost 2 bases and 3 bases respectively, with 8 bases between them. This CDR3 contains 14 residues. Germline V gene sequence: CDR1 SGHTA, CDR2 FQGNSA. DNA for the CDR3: TGTGCCAGCAGCTTATGGGGCTACAATCAGCCCCAGCATTTT. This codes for CASSLWGYNQPQHF.

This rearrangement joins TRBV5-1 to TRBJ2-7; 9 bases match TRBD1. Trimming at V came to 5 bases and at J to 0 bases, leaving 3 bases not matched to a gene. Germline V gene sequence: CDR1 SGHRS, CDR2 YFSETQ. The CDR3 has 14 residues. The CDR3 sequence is CASRRTGDSYEQYF. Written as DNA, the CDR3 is TGCGCCAGCAGGCGGACAGGGGACTCCTACGAGCAGTACTTC. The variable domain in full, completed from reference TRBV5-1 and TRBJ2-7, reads KAGVTQTPRYLIKTRGQQVTLSCSPISGHRSVSWYQQTPGQGLQFLFEYFSETQRNKGNFPGRFSGRQFSNSRSEMNVSTLELGDSALYLCASRRTGDSYEQYFGPGTRLTVT.

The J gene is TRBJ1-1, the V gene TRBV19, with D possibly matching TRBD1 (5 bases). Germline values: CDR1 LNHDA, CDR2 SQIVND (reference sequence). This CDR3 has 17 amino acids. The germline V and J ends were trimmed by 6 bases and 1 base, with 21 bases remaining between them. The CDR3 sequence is CASSPAWGDWENTEAFF. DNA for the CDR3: TGTGCCAGTAGCCCCGCGTGGGGCGATTGGGAGAACACTGAAGCTTTCTTT.

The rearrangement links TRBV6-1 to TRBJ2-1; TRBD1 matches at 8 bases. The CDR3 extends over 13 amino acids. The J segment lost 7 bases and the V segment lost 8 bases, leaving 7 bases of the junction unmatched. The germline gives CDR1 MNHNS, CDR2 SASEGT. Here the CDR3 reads CASGKTGGNEQFF. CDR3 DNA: TGTGCCAGCGGAAAAACAGGGGGGAATGAGCAGTTCTTC.

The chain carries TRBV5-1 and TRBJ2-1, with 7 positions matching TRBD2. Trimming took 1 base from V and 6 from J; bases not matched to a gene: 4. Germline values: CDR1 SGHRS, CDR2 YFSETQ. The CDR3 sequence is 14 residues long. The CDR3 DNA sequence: TGCGCCAGCAGCTTGCTGCGGGAGAGCAATGAGCAGTTCTTC. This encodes CASSLLRESNEQFF.